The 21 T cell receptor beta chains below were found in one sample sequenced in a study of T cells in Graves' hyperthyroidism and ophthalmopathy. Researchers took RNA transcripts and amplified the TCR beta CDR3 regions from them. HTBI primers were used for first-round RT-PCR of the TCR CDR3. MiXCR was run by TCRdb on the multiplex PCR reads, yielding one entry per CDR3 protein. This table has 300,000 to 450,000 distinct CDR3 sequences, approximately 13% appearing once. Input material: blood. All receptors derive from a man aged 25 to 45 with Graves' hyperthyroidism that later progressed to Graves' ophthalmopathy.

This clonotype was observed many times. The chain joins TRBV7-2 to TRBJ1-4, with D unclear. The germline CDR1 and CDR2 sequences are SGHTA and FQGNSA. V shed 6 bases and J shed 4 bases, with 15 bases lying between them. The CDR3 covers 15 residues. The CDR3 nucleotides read TGTGCCAGCAGAAGAAGGACGGCTTATAATGAAAAACTGTTTTTT. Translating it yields CASRRRTAYNEKLFF.

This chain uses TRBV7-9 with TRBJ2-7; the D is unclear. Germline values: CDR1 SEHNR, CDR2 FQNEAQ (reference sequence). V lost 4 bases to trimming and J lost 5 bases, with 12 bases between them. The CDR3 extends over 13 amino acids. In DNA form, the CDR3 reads TGTGCCAGCAGCTACTCCTCGACGGACGAGCAGTACTTC. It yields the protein CASSYSSTDEQYF. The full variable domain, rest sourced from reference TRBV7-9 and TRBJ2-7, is DTGVSQNPRHKITKRGQNVTFRCDPISEHNRLYWYRQTLGQGPEFLTYFQNEAQLEKSRLLSDRFSAERPKGSFSTLEIQRTEQGDSAMYLCASSYSSTDEQYFGPGTRLTVT.

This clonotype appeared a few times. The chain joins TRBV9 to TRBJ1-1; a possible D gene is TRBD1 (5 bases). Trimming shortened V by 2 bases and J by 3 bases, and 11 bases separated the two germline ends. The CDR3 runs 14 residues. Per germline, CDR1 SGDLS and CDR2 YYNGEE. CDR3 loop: CASSVGGGDTEAFF. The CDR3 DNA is TGTGCCAGCAGCGTCGGGGGTGGCGACACTGAAGCTTTCTTT.

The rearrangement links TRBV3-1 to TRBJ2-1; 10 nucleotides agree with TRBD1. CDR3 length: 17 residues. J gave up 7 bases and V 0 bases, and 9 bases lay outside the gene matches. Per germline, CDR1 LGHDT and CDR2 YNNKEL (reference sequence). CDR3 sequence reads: CASSQDFRTGGLNEQFF. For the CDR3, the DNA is TGTGCCAGCAGCCAAGATTTTAGGACAGGGGGTCTGAATGAGCAGTTCTTC.

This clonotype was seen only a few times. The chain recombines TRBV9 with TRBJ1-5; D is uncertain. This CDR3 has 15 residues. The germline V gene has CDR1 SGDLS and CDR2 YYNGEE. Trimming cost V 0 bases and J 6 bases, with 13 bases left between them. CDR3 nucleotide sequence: TGTGCCAGCAGCGTAGGATTTGGTCGAGGTCAGCCCCAGCATTTT. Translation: CASSVGFGRGQPQHF.

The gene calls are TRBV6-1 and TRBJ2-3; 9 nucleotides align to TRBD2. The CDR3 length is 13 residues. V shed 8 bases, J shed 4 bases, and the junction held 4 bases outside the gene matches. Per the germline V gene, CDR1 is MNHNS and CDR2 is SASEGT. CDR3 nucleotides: TGTGCCAGCGCGGGGGGGGGCGCAGATACGCAGTATTTT. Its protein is CASAGGGADTQYF.

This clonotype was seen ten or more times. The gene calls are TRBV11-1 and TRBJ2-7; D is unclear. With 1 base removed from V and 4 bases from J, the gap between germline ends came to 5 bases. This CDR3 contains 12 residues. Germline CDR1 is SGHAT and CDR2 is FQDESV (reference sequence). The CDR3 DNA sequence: TGTGCCAGCAGCTTAGAAGATTACGAGCAGTACTTC. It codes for CASSLEDYEQYF.

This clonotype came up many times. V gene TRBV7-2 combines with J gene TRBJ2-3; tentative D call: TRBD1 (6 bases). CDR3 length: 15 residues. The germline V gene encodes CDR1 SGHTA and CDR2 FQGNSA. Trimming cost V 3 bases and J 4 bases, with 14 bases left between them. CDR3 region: CASSFHGTPPDTQYF. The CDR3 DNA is TGTGCCAGCAGCTTCCACGGGACACCCCCAGATACGCAGTATTTT.

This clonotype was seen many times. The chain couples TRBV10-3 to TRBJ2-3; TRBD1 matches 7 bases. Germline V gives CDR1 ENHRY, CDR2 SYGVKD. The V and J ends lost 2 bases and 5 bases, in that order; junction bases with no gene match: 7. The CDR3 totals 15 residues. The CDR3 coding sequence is TGTGCCATCAGTGAGGGAGACAGGGAAGGAGATACGCAGTATTTT. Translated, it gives CAISEGDREGDTQYF.

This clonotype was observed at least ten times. The CDR3 here is CASSEYRDKPSEAFF. The CDR3 DNA sequence: TGTGCCAGCAGTGAATACCGGGACAAGCCTTCCGAAGCTTTCTTT. The genes are TRBV7-9 and TRBJ1-1; D perhaps matches TRBD1 (6 bases). From germline, CDR1 is SEHNR and CDR2 FQNEAQ (reference sequence). V lost 6 bases and J lost 8, with 22 bases in between. CDR3 length equals 15 residues.

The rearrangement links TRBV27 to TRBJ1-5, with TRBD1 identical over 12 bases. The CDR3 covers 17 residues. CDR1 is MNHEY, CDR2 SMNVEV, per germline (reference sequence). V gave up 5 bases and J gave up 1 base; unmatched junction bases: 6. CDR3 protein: CASSPWGTGGSNQPQHF. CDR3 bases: TGTGCCAGCAGTCCATGGGGGACAGGGGGCAGCAATCAGCCCCAGCATTTT.

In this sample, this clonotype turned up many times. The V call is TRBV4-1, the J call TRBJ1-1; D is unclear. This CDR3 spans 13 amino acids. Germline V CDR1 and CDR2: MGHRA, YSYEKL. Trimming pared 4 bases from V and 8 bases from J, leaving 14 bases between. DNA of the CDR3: TGCGCCAGCAGCCCGGACTCGGCGATGGAAGCTTTCTTT. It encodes CASSPDSAMEAFF.

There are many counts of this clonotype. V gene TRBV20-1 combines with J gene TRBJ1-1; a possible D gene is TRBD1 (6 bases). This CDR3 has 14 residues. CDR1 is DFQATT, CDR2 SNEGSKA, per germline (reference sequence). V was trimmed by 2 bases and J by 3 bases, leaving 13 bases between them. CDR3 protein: CSARSGQPYTEAFF. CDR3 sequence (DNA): TGCAGTGCTAGATCGGGACAACCCTACACTGAAGCTTTCTTT.

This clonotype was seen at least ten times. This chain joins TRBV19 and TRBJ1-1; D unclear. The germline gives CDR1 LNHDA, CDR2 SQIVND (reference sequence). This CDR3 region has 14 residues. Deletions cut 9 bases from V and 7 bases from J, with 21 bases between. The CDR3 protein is CASQVESPWGEAFF. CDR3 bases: TGTGCCAGCCAAGTGGAGAGCCCTTGGGGTGAAGCTTTCTTT.

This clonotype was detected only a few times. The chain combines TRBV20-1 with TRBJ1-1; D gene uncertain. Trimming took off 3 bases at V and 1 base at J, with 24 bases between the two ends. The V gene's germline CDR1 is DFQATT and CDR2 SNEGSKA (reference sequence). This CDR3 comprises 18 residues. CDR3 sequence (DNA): TGCAGTGCTAGTGAGCGCGCGGATTGGTTAAAGTGGAACACTGAAGCTTTCTTT. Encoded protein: CSASERADWLKWNTEAFF.

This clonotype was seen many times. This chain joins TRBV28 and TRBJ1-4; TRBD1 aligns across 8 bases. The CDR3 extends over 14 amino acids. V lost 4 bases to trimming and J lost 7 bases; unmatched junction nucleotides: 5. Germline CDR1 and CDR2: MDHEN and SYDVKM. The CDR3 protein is CASSWTGRGEKLFF. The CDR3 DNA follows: TGTGCCAGCAGTTGGACAGGGAGGGGTGAAAAACTGTTTTTT.

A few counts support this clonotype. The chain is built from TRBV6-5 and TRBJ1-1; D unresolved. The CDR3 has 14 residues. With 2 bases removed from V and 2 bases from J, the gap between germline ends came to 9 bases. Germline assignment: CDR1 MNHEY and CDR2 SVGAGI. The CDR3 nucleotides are TGTGCCAGCAGTTACGCCGACGTTAACACTGAAGCTTTCTTT. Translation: CASSYADVNTEAFF.

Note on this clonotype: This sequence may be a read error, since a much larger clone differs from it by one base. The CDR3: CASSPLGVASNTGAFF. For the CDR3, the DNA is TGTGCCAGCAGCCCCCTAGGGGTAGCCTCGAACACTGGAGCTTTCTTT. The V and J genes are TRBV11-2 and TRBJ1-1; D perhaps matches TRBD1 (5 bases). The CDR3 extends over 16 amino acids. Germline CDR1 reads SGHAT; CDR2 reads FQNNGV.

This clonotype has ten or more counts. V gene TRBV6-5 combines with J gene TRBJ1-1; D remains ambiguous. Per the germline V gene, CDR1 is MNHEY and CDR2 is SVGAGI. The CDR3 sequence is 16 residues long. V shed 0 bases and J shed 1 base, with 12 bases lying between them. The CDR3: CASSYSGNRRNTEAFF. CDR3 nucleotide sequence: TGTGCCAGCAGTTACTCAGGGAATAGAAGGAACACTGAAGCTTTCTTT.

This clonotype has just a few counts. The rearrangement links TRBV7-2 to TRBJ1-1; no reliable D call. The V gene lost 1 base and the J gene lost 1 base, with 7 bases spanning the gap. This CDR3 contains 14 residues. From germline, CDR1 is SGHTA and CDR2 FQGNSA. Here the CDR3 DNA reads TGTGCCAGCAGCTTAGTCGTTTGGAACACTGAAGCTTTCTTT. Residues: CASSLVVWNTEAFF. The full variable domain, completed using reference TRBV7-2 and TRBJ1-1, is GAGVSQSPSNKVTEKGKDVELRCDPISGHTALYWYRQSLGQGLEFLIYFQGNSAPDKSGLPSDRFSAERTGGSVSTLTIQRTQQEDSAVYLCASSLVVWNTEAFFGQGTRLTVV.

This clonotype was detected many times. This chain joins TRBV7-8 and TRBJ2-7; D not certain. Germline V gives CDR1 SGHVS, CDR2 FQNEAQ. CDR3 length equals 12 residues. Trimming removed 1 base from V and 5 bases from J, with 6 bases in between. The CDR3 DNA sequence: TGTGCCAGCAGCTTAGGAACTAACGAGCAGTACTTC. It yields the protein CASSLGTNEQYF.